These T cell receptor beta chains were read from a single sample in a study of radiation and T cells in renal cell carcinoma. Data came from immunoSEQ multiplex PCR; TCRdb stores just in-frame clones and leaves some out. The sample records more than 150,000 clones, about nine tenths being singletons. The sample consisted of blood, taken from a patient whose treatment included radiotherapy and nephrectomy. The receptor set was obtained from a woman aged 45-59 years with renal cell carcinoma. Both conserved end residues are part of each CDR3. The D gene is left open where the match is weak. Size tells how often a clone was seen (once, few, many) or the class of an expanded clone, and some rows leave it out.

>TRBV7-2|-|TRBD2|TRBJ2-1
TGTGCCAGCAGCTTGGCTACTAGCGGGGGCCTTGAGCAGTTCTTC
CASSLATSGGLEQFF
>TRBV4-2|-|TRBD2|TRBJ2-5
TGTGCCAGCAGCCAAGACCTCCTTAAGGCGGGGGGGCCTCAAGAGACCCAGTACTTC
CASSQDLLKAGGPQETQYF
>TRBV2|few|-|TRBJ1-4
TGTGCCAGCAGTGCCGAGACAGATAATGAAAAACTGTTTTTT
CASSAETDNEKLFF
>TRBV6-5|-|-|TRBJ1-6
TGTGCCAGCAGTTACCATACGGATGATAATTCACCCCTCCACTTT
CASSYHTDDNSPLHF
>TRBV29-1|-|-|TRBJ2-3
TGCAGCGCACGAAGCACAGATACGCAGTATTTT
CSARSTDTQYF
>TRBV7-2|-|-|TRBJ1-1
TGTGCCAGCAGCCACCGACGGAGCGAGGAAGCTTTCTTT
CASSHRRSEEAFF
>TRBV5-6|-|-|TRBJ1-5
TGTGCCAGCAGCTTACAGAGCAATCAGCCCCAGCATTTT
CASSLQSNQPQHF
>TRBV5-1|-|-|TRBJ1-4
TGCGCCAGCAGCCCCGGTAGCCTATCTGAAAAACTGTTTTTT
CASSPGSLSEKLFF
>TRBV10-3|-|TRBD1|TRBJ1-2
TGTGCCATCTATGACAGGGACTATGGCTACACCTTC
CAIYDRDYGYTF
>TRBV6-1|-|-|TRBJ1-5
TGTGCCAGCACCATCCAAGGGGGCAATCAGCCCCAGCATTTT
CASTIQGGNQPQHF
>TRBV7-6|-|TRBD1|TRBJ1-1
TGTGCCAGCAGCTTAACTCCGGGGACAGGGGGCCTATCGACTGAAGCTTTCTTT
CASSLTPGTGGLSTEAFF
>TRBV25-1|few|-|TRBJ2-5
TGTGCCAGCAGTCAGCCTACAGGGAACCGAGAGACCCAGTACTTC
CASSQPTGNRETQYF
>TRBV6-1|-|-|TRBJ2-7
TGTGCCAGCGAGGGGGGATCACGGCTCTACGAGCAGTACTTC
CASEGGSRLYEQYF
>TRBV6-1|-|-|TRBJ2-1
TGTGCCAGCAGAGGACTCGGGGCCACTTACAATGAGCAGTTCTTC
CASRGLGATYNEQFF